Below are 13 T cell receptor beta chains sequenced from a single sample in a study of beta chain features in type 1 diabetes. Expressed TCRB transcripts got sequenced, as all isolated RNA was reverse transcribed. Some clones are missing from TCRdb's copy, which holds only in-frame ones; the method was immunoSEQ multiplex PCR. The repertoire holds about 230,000 clones, with about 9.3% as singletons. Sequenced: naive CD4+ T cells from blood. These receptors all stem from a woman under 30 in good health.

This clone was counted only a few times. The rearrangement joins TRBV5-1 to TRBJ2-1; the D gene is possibly TRBD1 (6 bases). This CDR3 comprises 15 residues. CDR1 SGHRS and CDR2 YFSETQ come from the germline V gene. The germline V and J ends were trimmed by 4 bases and 3 bases, with 14 bases remaining between them. CDR3 in DNA: TGCGCCAGCAGCGCAGGGGTAACCCTCTACAATGAGCAGTTCTTC. It is translated as CASSAGVTLYNEQFF.

This clone was counted a few times. This chain uses TRBV6-1 with TRBJ1-4; D possibly corresponds to TRBD1 (5 bases). Germline assignment: CDR1 MNHNS and CDR2 SASEGT. The ends were cut back, 3 bases at V and 8 bases at J, with 10 bases in the middle. There are 13 residues in the CDR3. The CDR3 here is CASSDRVEEKLFF. The CDR3 DNA is TGTGCCAGCAGTGACAGGGTTGAGGAAAAACTGTTTTTT.

The rearrangement uses TRBV15 and TRBJ1-2; 7 nucleotides match TRBD1. CDR1 is LNHNV, CDR2 YYDKDF, per germline (reference sequence). V was clipped by 0 bases and J by 6 bases; unmatched bases: 4. The CDR3 has 14 residues. The CDR3 coding sequence is TGTGCCACCAGCAGAGATGCGACAGGGAATGGCTACACCTTC. This gives the protein CATSRDATGNGYTF.

The chain uses TRBV6-1 and TRBJ2-3, with 9 bases lining up with TRBD1. From germline, CDR1 is MNHNS and CDR2 SASEGT. The ends lost 7 bases at V and 5 bases at J; junction bases unmatched: 10. The CDR3 sequence is 15 residues long. The CDR3 reads CASIRDRALGDTQYF. The CDR3 coding sequence is TGTGCCAGCATAAGGGACAGGGCCTTGGGAGATACGCAGTATTTT.

The CDR3 here is CASSLTGGLEKLFF. The CDR3 coding sequence is TGTGCCAGCAGCTTGACAGGGGGCCTTGAAAAACTGTTTTTT. The chain is built from TRBV28 and TRBJ1-4, with TRBD1 matching over 10 bases. Trimming removed 6 bases from V and 7 bases from J; junction bases left unmatched: 5. CDR3 length equals 14 residues. Germline values: CDR1 MDHEN, CDR2 SYDVKM.

The chain uses TRBV2 and TRBJ1-2; no definite D call. V was trimmed by 4 bases and J by 0 bases, leaving 9 bases between them. The germline CDR1 and CDR2 sequences are SNHLY and FYNNEI. The CDR3 has 14 amino acids. The CDR3 loop reads CASSGTVPNYGYTF. The CDR3, as DNA: TGTGCCAGCAGTGGTACAGTCCCTAACTATGGCTACACCTTC.

The chain recombines TRBV5-1 with TRBJ2-7; 8 nucleotides agree with TRBD1. The germline gives CDR1 SGHRS, CDR2 YFSETQ. The V gene end was trimmed by 0 bases and the J gene end by 4 bases; junction bases not matched to a gene: 9. The length of the CDR3 is 16 residues. The CDR3 spells CASSLVGGRGRYEQYF. The CDR3 nucleotides are TGCGCCAGCAGCTTGGTAGGAGGCAGGGGGCGATACGAGCAGTACTTC.

V and J are TRBV6-1 and TRBJ2-5; 9 positions match TRBD2. There are 15 residues in the CDR3. CDR1 is MNHNS and CDR2 is SASEGT in the germline V gene. V dropped 7 bases and J dropped 5; count of bases not matched to a gene: 11. CDR3 nucleotide sequence: TGTGCCAGCACCCGCGGGAGGGGCGGTTTGGAGACCCAGTACTTC. Translated: CASTRGRGGLETQYF.

The chain links TRBV18 to TRBJ2-3; the match to TRBD2 covers 8 bases. The CDR3 consists of 15 residues. CDR1 is KGHSH, CDR2 LQKENI, per germline. The V and J ends lost 2 bases and 4 bases, in that order; junction bases with no gene match: 5. The CDR3 nucleotides are TGTGCCAGCTCACCATTAGCGGGGTGGGCAGATACGCAGTATTTT. Translating it yields CASSPLAGWADTQYF.

The CDR3 here is CAWSGGQGQETQYF. The CDR3 DNA reads as TGTGCCTGGAGTGGAGGACAGGGCCAAGAGACCCAGTACTTC. The rearrangement joins TRBV30 to TRBJ2-5; 8 bases agree with TRBD1. The CDR3 sequence is 14 residues long. From germline, CDR1 is GTSNPN and CDR2 SVGIG (reference sequence). V trimming: 1 base; J trimming: 1 base; junction bases outside the gene matches: 2. Drawing the rest from reference TRBV30 and TRBJ2-5, the complete variable domain is SQTIHQWPATLVQPVGSPLSLECTVEGTSNPNLYWYRQAAGRGLQLLFYSVGIGQISSEVPQNLSASRPQDRQFILSSKKLLLSDSGFYLCAWSGGQGQETQYFGPGTRLLVL.

The chain links TRBV19 to TRBJ2-5; 15 bases agree with TRBD2. The CDR3 is 15 amino acids. Unmatched junction bases numbered 2, after V lost 5 bases and J lost 4 bases. The germline gives CDR1 LNHDA, CDR2 SQIVND (reference sequence). The CDR3 nucleotides are TGTGCCAGTAGTTCGGGACTAGCGGGGGGAGAGACCCAGTACTTC. This codes for CASSSGLAGGETQYF.

This clone was detected a few times. This chain connects TRBV7-2 to TRBJ2-5, with D maybe TRBD1 (6 bases). The CDR3 runs to 16 residues. V was trimmed by 5 bases and J by 2 bases, leaving 18 bases between them. The germline gives CDR1 SGHTA, CDR2 FQGNSA. The CDR3 DNA is TGTGCCAGCAGCGCTCAAACAGGGCCGAGACAAGAGACCCAGTACTTC. This translates into CASSAQTGPRQETQYF.

This clone showed up just a few times. The chain is built from TRBV25-1 and TRBJ2-6; the D gene is possibly TRBD1 (7 bases). CDR3 size: 17 residues. CDR1 is MGHDK, CDR2 SYGVNS, per germline. The DNA for the CDR3 is TGTGCGATAGGAGGGACAGACGACGAATCTGGGGCCAACGTCCTGACTTTC. As protein: CAIGGTDDESGANVLTF.